The 24 T cell receptor beta chains presented below share a single source sample, sequenced in a study of OX40 agonist ivuxolimab in advanced cancers. Generated by immunoSEQ multiplex PCR, the TCRdb table keeps only in-frame clones and is missing some. The repertoire holds 25,000 to 35,000 clones, with roughly 83% as singletons. Sequenced material: CD4+ or CD8+ T cells sorted from blood, taken in a trial of the OX40 agonist ivuxolimab. These TCRs come from an adult with an advanced solid tumor such as melanoma, head and neck, liver or kidney cancer.

Remarks on this clone: An end of the junction differs from the germline gene, which may be a read error. The V and J genes are TRBV27 and TRBJ2-1, with D tentatively TRBD2 (7 bases). Germline loops: CDR1 MNHEY, CDR2 SMNVEV (reference sequence). This CDR3 comprises 16 residues. The CDR3 DNA follows: TGTGCCAGCAGTTCCGGCGGGGGACACTCCTACAATGAGCGGTTCTTC. It specifies CASSSGGGHSYNERFF.

This chain connects TRBV29-1 to TRBJ2-2; D is uncertain. Germline CDR1 and CDR2: SQVTM and ANQGSEA. Trimming shortened V by 7 bases and J by 0 bases, and 15 bases separated the two germline ends. This CDR3 has 15 amino acids. The CDR3, as DNA: TGCAGCGCCCTGAGGCAGACATCGAACACCGGGGAGCTGTTTTTT. Amino acids: CSALRQTSNTGELFF.

This chain joins TRBV30 and TRBJ2-1; 9 nucleotides match TRBD2. The CDR3 is 13 amino acids. Germline lookup yields CDR1 GTSNPN and CDR2 SVGIG (reference sequence). After removal of 2 bases from V and 6 bases from J, the junction contained 2 bases not matched to a gene. The CDR3 loop reads CAWSRTSVNEQFF. The DNA of the CDR3 is TGTGCCTGGAGTCGGACTAGCGTCAATGAGCAGTTCTTC. Full variable domain (outside the CDR3, taken from reference TRBV30 and TRBJ2-1): SQTIHQWPATLVQPVGSPLSLECTVEGTSNPNLYWYRQAAGRGLQLLFYSVGIGQISSEVPQNLSASRPQDRQFILSSKKLLLSDSGFYLCAWSRTSVNEQFFGPGTRLTVL.

The genes are TRBV7-9 and TRBJ2-5; 8 bases are a match to TRBD1. The CDR3 length is 16 residues. V was clipped by 5 bases and J by 4 bases; unmatched bases: 12. The germline V gene encodes CDR1 SEHNR and CDR2 FQNEAQ (reference sequence). The CDR3 DNA reads as TGTGCCAGCAGCACCTTCACAGGGGGGAATCTAGAGACCCAGTACTTC. Translation: CASSTFTGGNLETQYF.

The rearrangement uses TRBV19 and TRBJ2-1; 7 nucleotides match TRBD2. From germline, CDR1 is LNHDA and CDR2 SQIVND (reference sequence). The CDR3 sequence is 15 residues long. V lost 3 bases to trimming and J lost 2 bases; unmatched junction nucleotides: 4. The CDR3 DNA follows: TGTGCCAGTAGTATGGGGGGGTCACCCTACAATGAGCAGTTCTTC. Protein: CASSMGGSPYNEQFF.

The J gene is TRBJ2-3, the V gene TRBV30; a possible D gene is TRBD1 (6 bases). The CDR3 length is 14 residues. V dropped 0 bases and J dropped 4 bases, with 11 bases sitting between them. Germline CDR1 and CDR2: GTSNPN and SVGIG (reference sequence). This CDR3 reads CAWSVMGASDTQYF. CDR3 nucleotides: TGTGCCTGGAGTGTAATGGGGGCTTCAGATACGCAGTATTTT.

The rearrangement joins TRBV25-1 to TRBJ1-3; 10 bases match TRBD1. The germline gives CDR1 MGHDK, CDR2 SYGVNS. The CDR3 spans 13 residues. J was trimmed by 13 bases and V by 4 bases; bases with no gene match: 7. CDR3 sequence (DNA): TGTGCCAGCAGTGCGGGACAGGGGAGTACAATATATTTT. It codes for CASSAGQGSTIYF.

The J gene is TRBJ1-3, the V gene TRBV4-3; D gene uncertain. Trimming took off 6 bases at V and 7 bases at J, with 13 bases between the two ends. CDR1 is LGHNA, CDR2 YSLEER, per germline. The CDR3 has 13 residues. The CDR3 loop reads CASSWDRGNTIYF. The CDR3 DNA is TGCGCCAGCAGTTGGGATCGCGGGAACACCATATATTTT.

The rearrangement links TRBV6-1 to TRBJ1-2; TRBD1 matches 7 bases. The junction had 8 bases not matched to a gene; V was cut back by 2 bases and J by 8 bases. The CDR3 runs to 14 residues. Germline-derived CDR1 and CDR2 are MNHNS and SASEGT. This CDR3 reads CASSEWRGPGGYTF. The CDR3 nucleotides are TGTGCCAGCAGTGAATGGAGGGGGCCCGGAGGCTACACCTTC.

This chain connects TRBV2 to TRBJ1-1; D is possibly TRBD1 (6 bases). CDR3 size: 15 residues. Per the germline V gene, CDR1 is SNHLY and CDR2 is FYNNEI. The V gene lost 0 bases and the J gene lost 5 bases, with 13 bases spanning the gap. The CDR3 is CASSEASGVATEAFF. CDR3 bases: TGTGCCAGCAGTGAAGCATCAGGGGTCGCGACTGAAGCTTTCTTT.

The chain couples TRBV4-1 to TRBJ2-7; 7 nucleotides agree with TRBD2. The V segment lost 6 bases and the J segment 2 bases; nucleotides outside the gene matches: 10. CDR3 length equals 15 residues. Germline V gene data show CDR1 as MGHRA and CDR2 as YSYEKL. The CDR3 sequence is CASSRTSDMTYEQYF. In nucleotides, the CDR3 is TGCGCCAGCAGTCGAACTAGCGACATGACCTACGAGCAGTACTTC.

The table lists this clone with a few counts. The J gene is TRBJ2-1, the V gene TRBV11-3; unclear D gene. This CDR3 contains 15 residues. V dropped 4 bases and J dropped 3 bases, with 13 bases sitting between them. CDR1 and CDR2 (germline): SGHNT, YENEEA. CDR3 DNA: TGTGCCAGCAGCTCCCGACAAAGCCACTACAATGAGCAGTTCTTC. As protein: CASSSRQSHYNEQFF.

The chain recombines TRBV4-1 with TRBJ1-3; D call uncertain. V dropped 3 bases and J dropped 4 bases, with 7 bases sitting between them. Germline CDR1 reads MGHRA; CDR2 reads YSYEKL. This CDR3 has 13 amino acids. In nucleotides, the CDR3 is TGCGCCAGCAGCCATACAGTAGGAAACACCATATATTTT. Protein sequence: CASSHTVGNTIYF.

The chain uses TRBV5-7 and TRBJ2-3, with 7 bases lining up with TRBD2. TRBV5-7 is labeled an ORF, and its function is uncertain. J gave up 3 bases and V 0 bases, and 4 bases lay outside the gene matches. This CDR3 comprises 15 residues. The CDR3, as DNA: TGTGCCAGCAGCTTGGGGGGGGGACTGACAGATACGCAGTATTTT. Its protein is CASSLGGGLTDTQYF.

The chain recombines TRBV9 with TRBJ2-1; 9 bases are a match to TRBD2. The trim removed 0 bases at V and 8 bases at J, leaving 6 bases unmatched. The germline gives CDR1 SGDLS, CDR2 YYNGEE. The length of the CDR3 is 15 residues. The CDR3 is CASSVGGLAYDEQFF. The CDR3, as DNA: TGTGCCAGCAGCGTAGGGGGACTAGCTTACGATGAGCAGTTCTTC.

The chain joins TRBV4-1 to TRBJ1-6; no clear D. V was trimmed by 0 bases and J by 1 base, leaving 13 bases between them. The CDR3 is 18 amino acids. In germline, CDR1 is MGHRA, CDR2 YSYEKL. The DNA for the CDR3 is TGCGCCAGCAGCCAAGATACCGCTCTTGGGTCCTATAATTCACCCCTCCACTTT. This translates into CASSQDTALGSYNSPLHF.

This clone was detected once. The chain recombines TRBV4-1 with TRBJ2-7; D is perhaps TRBD1 or TRBD2 (5 bases each). Germline assignment: CDR1 MGHRA and CDR2 YSYEKL. Trimming took 1 base from V and 1 from J, leaving 11 bases between them. The CDR3 is made up of 15 amino acids. The CDR3: CASSQGDLWSYEQYF. Here the CDR3 DNA reads TGCGCCAGCAGCCAAGGGGACCTTTGGTCCTACGAGCAGTACTTC.

The chain carries TRBV27 and TRBJ2-2, with TRBD2 identical over 9 bases. This CDR3 contains 13 residues. Losses at the gene ends were 8 bases for V and 6 bases for J; bases not matched to a gene: 4. CDR1 MNHEY and CDR2 SMNVEV come from the germline V gene (reference sequence). DNA for the CDR3: TGTGCCAGCGCGGCGGGAGGGCCCGGGGAGCTGTTTTTT. Its translation: CASAAGGPGELFF.

V is TRBV9 and J is TRBJ1-1, with TRBD1 matching over 9 bases. The germline CDR1 and CDR2 sequences are SGDLS and YYNGEE. The CDR3 runs to 18 residues. The ends lost 4 bases at V and 1 base at J; junction bases unmatched: 14. CDR3 protein: CASSTRVQGQGTNTEAFF. In nucleotides, the CDR3 is TGTGCCAGCAGCACCCGAGTACAGGGACAGGGTACGAACACTGAAGCTTTCTTT.

The genes are TRBV14 and TRBJ2-1; D is perhaps TRBD1 or TRBD2 (5 bases each). CDR1 and CDR2 from the germline V gene are SGHDN and FVKESK. CDR3 length: 16 amino acids. The V gene lost 1 base and the J gene lost 1 base, with 11 bases spanning the gap. For the CDR3, the DNA is TGTGCCAGCAGCCAAGTCTGGGACCCTTCCTACAATGAGCAGTTCTTC. It translates to CASSQVWDPSYNEQFF.

This rearrangement joins TRBV25-1 to TRBJ2-1, with unresolved D. Germline CDR1 is MGHDK and CDR2 is SYGVNS. Trimming took 4 bases from V and 6 from J, leaving 7 bases between them. The CDR3 extends over 12 amino acids. This CDR3 is CASSGGINEQFF. The CDR3 DNA sequence: TGTGCCAGCAGTGGTGGGATCAATGAGCAGTTCTTC.

V gene TRBV5-6 combines with J gene TRBJ1-6; TRBD1 is a possible D gene (6 bases). Germline V gene data show CDR1 as SGHDT and CDR2 as YYEEEE. Trimming removed 6 bases at V and 9 bases at J, with 16 bases between. The length of the CDR3 is 14 residues. The CDR3 region has the DNA TGTGCCAGCAACTTAGTTCCAGGGGTTTCACCCCTCCACTTT. Translation gives CASNLVPGVSPLHF.

The chain uses TRBV27 and TRBJ2-1, with D hard to call. The CDR3 has 12 residues. V shed 8 bases and J shed 2 bases, with 7 bases lying between them. Per the germline V gene, CDR1 is MNHEY and CDR2 is SMNVEV (reference sequence). The CDR3 coding sequence is TGTGCCAGCCAAAGGGCCTACAATGAGCAGTTCTTC. Translation: CASQRAYNEQFF.

The chain couples TRBV28 to TRBJ2-1, with no clear D. The CDR3 totals 14 residues. The V end was cut by 2 bases, the J end by 3 bases, with 8 bases between. The germline V gene encodes CDR1 MDHEN and CDR2 SYDVKM. The CDR3, as DNA: TGTGCCAGCAGTTTACAGGCCTACTACAATGAGCAGTTCTTC. It translates to CASSLQAYYNEQFF.